The 18 T cell receptor beta chains given below trace back to one sample, sequenced in a study of T cell clonotyping in hematopoietic cell transplantation. Method: immunoSEQ multiplex PCR; TCRdb's copy keeps in-frame clones and lacks some. The sample includes around 9,000 clones, 60% to 80% seen only once; the top ten take approximately 43%. The sequencing here drew on peripheral blood mononuclear cells, taken 180 days after allogeneic stem cell transplant. These receptors were collected from a female patient aged 50 to 60 who had an allogeneic stem cell transplant from a related donor, so the T cells may come from the graft donor. Some clones in this sample may be carry-over from other donors' samples.

Here the CDR3 reads CASSQVDRAYTDTQYF. In DNA, the CDR3 is TGCGCCAGCAGCCAAGTCGACAGGGCGTACACAGATACGCAGTATTTT. The chain couples TRBV4-1 to TRBJ2-3; 7 bases are a match to TRBD1. Trimming took 1 base from V and 2 from J; bases not matched to a gene: 6. The CDR3 spans 16 residues. The germline V gene encodes CDR1 MGHRA and CDR2 YSYEKL.

This sequence joins TRBV2 and TRBJ2-7; possibly TRBD1 for D (5 bases). CDR3 length: 14 residues. V gave up 2 bases and J gave up 1 base, with 9 bases separating them. The germline gives CDR1 SNHLY, CDR2 FYNNEI. The DNA for the CDR3 is TGTGCCAGCAGTGAAACTCCAGGGTCCTACGAGCAGTACTTC. Translated, it gives CASSETPGSYEQYF. Full variable domain (outside the CDR3, taken from reference TRBV2 and TRBJ2-7): EPEVTQTPSHQVTQMGQEVILRCVPISNHLYFYWYRQILGQKVEFLVSFYNNEISEKSEIFDDQFSVERPDGSNFTLKIRSTKLEDSAMYFCASSETPGSYEQYFGPGTRLTVT.

The CDR3 nucleotides are TGTGCCAGCAGCATACACCTTAGGAACACTGAAGCTTTCTTT. Protein product: CASSIHLRNTEAFF. The chain combines TRBV11-2 with TRBJ1-1; D unresolved. Germline V gene data show CDR1 as SGHAT and CDR2 as FQNNGV. The V and J ends lost 5 bases and 1 base respectively, with 11 bases between them. The CDR3 is 14 amino acids.

The chain links TRBV2 to TRBJ1-4; 9 positions agree with TRBD1. CDR3 length equals 15 residues. V lost 6 bases and J lost 13; bases outside the gene matches: 15. Germline assignment: CDR1 SNHLY and CDR2 FYNNEI. CDR3 nucleotides: TGTGCCAGCAGCAGCCGGACAGGGGTATTCCCTAGACTGTTTTTT. It is translated as CASSSRTGVFPRLFF.

The chain uses TRBV15 and TRBJ1-2; unclear D gene. V dropped 0 bases and J dropped 4 bases, with 18 bases sitting between them. The CDR3 runs to 17 residues. The germline gives CDR1 LNHNV, CDR2 YYDKDF (reference sequence). CDR3 DNA sequence: TGTGCCACCAGCAGAGAACGAGGGCCCCAAACCGTCTATGGCTACACCTTC. Translated: CATSRERGPQTVYGYTF.

The chain combines TRBV4-3 with TRBJ1-4; D may be TRBD1 (6 bases). This CDR3 region has 16 residues. The V gene lost 4 bases and the J gene lost 5 bases, with 17 bases spanning the gap. The germline gives CDR1 LGHNA, CDR2 YSLEER. CDR3 loop: CASSLRGGARNEKLFF. The DNA for the CDR3 is TGCGCCAGCAGCCTACGAGGGGGAGCTAGAAATGAAAAACTGTTTTTT.

The genes are TRBV5-4 and TRBJ1-6; 9 bases are a match to TRBD1. V gave up 2 bases and J gave up 6 bases; unmatched junction bases: 6. There are 16 residues in the CDR3. CDR1 is SGHNT, CDR2 YYREEE, per germline (reference sequence). CDR3 sequence (DNA): TGTGCCAGCAGCTTCTTACAGGGGGCTAGTAATTCACCCCTCCACTTT. It yields the protein CASSFLQGASNSPLHF.

The chain carries TRBV27 and TRBJ1-6, with a weak D call TRBD1 (5 bases). The CDR3 sequence is 14 residues long. The germline V gene encodes CDR1 MNHEY and CDR2 SMNVEV (reference sequence). With 3 bases removed from V and 8 bases from J, the gap between germline ends came to 11 bases. The CDR3 reads CASSLGQSYSPLHF. The CDR3 nucleotides read TGTGCCAGCAGTTTGGGGCAGTCCTATTCACCCCTCCACTTT.

The rearrangement uses TRBV2 and TRBJ2-5, with 10 bases matching TRBD1. This CDR3 is 15 amino acids long. Germline CDR1 and CDR2: SNHLY and FYNNEI. V lost 6 bases, J lost 5 bases, and 9 bases stayed unmatched. The DNA of the CDR3 is TGTGCCAGCAGAATCAGACAGGGGGCTCGGGAGACCCAGTACTTC. As protein: CASRIRQGARETQYF.

The rearrangement uses TRBV7-6 and TRBJ1-2; D may be TRBD1 (6 bases). Germline V gene lookup returns CDR1 SGHVS and CDR2 FNYEAQ. V was trimmed by 3 bases and J by 3 bases, leaving 26 bases between them. CDR3 length: 19 amino acids. The CDR3 DNA is TGTGCCAGCAGCTTTTCCCTTAATGACAGGTTGTATTTTGACTATGGCTACACCTTC. Translated, it gives CASSFSLNDRLYFDYGYTF.

The rearrangement uses TRBV30 and TRBJ1-5; D unclear. The CDR3 totals 13 residues. The germline gives CDR1 GTSNPN, CDR2 SVGIG (reference sequence). Trimming took off 0 bases at V and 2 bases at J, with 5 bases between the two ends. CDR3 region: CAWSVKGNQPQHF. CDR3 nucleotide sequence: TGTGCCTGGAGTGTAAAGGGCAATCAGCCCCAGCATTTT.

The chain combines TRBV4-1 with TRBJ1-2, with 8 bases that match TRBD1. Germline V gene lookup returns CDR1 MGHRA and CDR2 YSYEKL. With V trimmed by 1 base and J by 0 bases, 1 base remained unmatched. The CDR3 is 15 amino acids. The CDR3 DNA is TGCGCCAGCAGCCAAGTACAGGGGGCTAACTATGGCTACACCTTC. Translation: CASSQVQGANYGYTF.

V usage is TRBV5-1 and J usage is TRBJ2-3, with 8 bases fitting TRBD2. CDR1 SGHRS and CDR2 YFSETQ come from the germline V gene. V was pared by 7 bases and J by 1 base, with 5 bases of the junction left unmatched. The CDR3 spans 14 residues. CDR3 amino acids: CASSGGRGTDTQYF. The DNA of the CDR3 is TGCGCCAGCTCGGGGGGGCGGGGCACAGATACGCAGTATTTT.

The V gene is TRBV10-3, the J gene TRBJ1-4, with D possibly TRBD1 on 5 matching bases. Trimming took 2 bases from V and 6 from J, leaving 13 bases between them. Germline values: CDR1 ENHRY, CDR2 SYGVKD. The CDR3 sequence is 15 residues long. The CDR3 loop reads CAISERGGLDEKLFF. The CDR3 nucleotides read TGTGCCATCAGTGAGAGGGGCGGACTTGATGAAAAACTGTTTTTT.

The chain uses TRBV5-6 and TRBJ1-2; D might be TRBD1 (5 bases). CDR3 length: 14 amino acids. The germline CDR1 and CDR2 sequences are SGHDT and YYEEEE. Trimming pared 1 base from V and 2 bases from J, leaving 9 bases between. CDR3 bases: TGTGCCAGCAGCTTGTGGGGCGGAAACTATGGCTACACCTTC. The encoded protein is CASSLWGGNYGYTF. Based on the CDR3 plus reference TRBV5-6 and TRBJ1-2, the full variable domain is DAGVTQSPTHLIKTRGQQVTLRCSPKSGHDTVSWYQQALGQGPQFIFQYYEEEERQRGNFPDRFSGHQFPNYSSELNVNALLLGDSALYLCASSLWGGNYGYTFGSGTRLTVV.

The chain joins TRBV7-2 to TRBJ2-7; D unclear. The CDR3 runs 14 residues. The V end was cut by 1 base, the J end by 3 bases, with 10 bases between. CDR1 SGHTA and CDR2 FQGNSA come from the germline V gene. CDR3 in amino acids: CASSLGLRDYEQYF. CDR3 nucleotides: TGTGCCAGCAGCTTAGGTCTCAGAGACTACGAGCAGTACTTC.

This clone was seen a handful of times. The chain employs TRBV30 and TRBJ1-1; D possibly corresponds to TRBD1 (5 bases). The germline V gene has CDR1 GTSNPN and CDR2 SVGIG (reference sequence). The CDR3 is 13 residues long. V was cut by 2 bases and J by 0 bases, with 7 bases left in between. CDR3 region: CAWSSGMNTEAFF. CDR3 in DNA: TGTGCCTGGAGTTCAGGGATGAACACTGAAGCTTTCTTT.

The V call is TRBV4-1, the J call TRBJ2-2; the D gene could be TRBD1 or TRBD2 (6 bases each). The CDR3 covers 16 residues. Trimming cost V 2 bases and J 5 bases, with 15 bases left between them. Germline loops: CDR1 MGHRA, CDR2 YSYEKL. The CDR3 here is CASSQPAGGPTGELFF. CDR3 DNA: TGCGCCAGCAGCCAACCCGCTGGGGGGCCTACCGGGGAGCTGTTTTTT.